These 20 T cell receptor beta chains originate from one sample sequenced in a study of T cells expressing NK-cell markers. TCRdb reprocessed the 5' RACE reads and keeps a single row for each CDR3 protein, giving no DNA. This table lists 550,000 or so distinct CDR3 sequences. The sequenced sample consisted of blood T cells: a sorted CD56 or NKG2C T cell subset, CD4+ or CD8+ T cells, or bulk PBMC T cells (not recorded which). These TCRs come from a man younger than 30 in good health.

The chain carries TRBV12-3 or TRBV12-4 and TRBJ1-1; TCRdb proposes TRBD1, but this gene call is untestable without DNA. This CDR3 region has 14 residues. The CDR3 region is CASRSRRGQVEAFF.

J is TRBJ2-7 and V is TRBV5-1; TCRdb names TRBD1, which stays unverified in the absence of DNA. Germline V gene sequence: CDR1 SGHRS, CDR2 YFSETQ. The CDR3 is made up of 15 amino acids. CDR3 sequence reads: CASSLGQGRGYEQYF. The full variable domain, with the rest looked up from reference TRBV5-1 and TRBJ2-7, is KAGVTQTPRYLIKTRGQQVTLSCSPISGHRSVSWYQQTPGQGLQFLFEYFSETQRNKGNFPGRFSGRQFSNSRSEMNVSTLELGDSALYLCASSLGQGRGYEQYFGPGTRLTVT.

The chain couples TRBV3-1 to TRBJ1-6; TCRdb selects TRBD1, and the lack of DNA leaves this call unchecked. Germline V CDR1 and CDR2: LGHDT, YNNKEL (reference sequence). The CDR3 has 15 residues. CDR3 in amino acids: CASSQGTGGNSPLHF.

The CDR3 here is CASSVQTGTGSDEQFF. This chain connects TRBV9 to TRBJ2-1; TCRdb calls TRBD1, which cannot be checked without DNA. Per germline, CDR1 SGDLS and CDR2 YYNGEE. The CDR3 sequence is 16 residues long. Complete variable domain (other parts from reference TRBV9 and TRBJ2-1): DSGVTQTPKHLITATGQRVTLRCSPRSGDLSVYWYQQSLDQGLQFLIQYYNGEERAKGNILERFSAQQFPDLHSELNLSSLELGDSALYFCASSVQTGTGSDEQFFGPGTRLTVL.

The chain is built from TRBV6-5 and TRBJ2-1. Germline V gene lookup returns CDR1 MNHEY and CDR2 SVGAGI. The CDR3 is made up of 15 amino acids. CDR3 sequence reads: CASSYSMEGATVKFF.

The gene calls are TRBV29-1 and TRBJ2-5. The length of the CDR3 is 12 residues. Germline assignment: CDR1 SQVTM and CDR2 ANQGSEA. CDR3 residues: CSVESWSETQYF.

The CDR3 loop is CASSLGELLAKNIQYF. The chain combines TRBV28 with TRBJ2-4; lacking DNA, the TRBD2 call made by TCRdb goes unchecked. CDR3 length: 16 residues. Germline CDR1 is MDHEN and CDR2 is SYDVKM.

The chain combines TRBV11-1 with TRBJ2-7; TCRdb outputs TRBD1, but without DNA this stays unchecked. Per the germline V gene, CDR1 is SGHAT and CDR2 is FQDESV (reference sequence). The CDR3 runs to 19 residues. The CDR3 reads CASSSTRSPGQGAIYEQYF.

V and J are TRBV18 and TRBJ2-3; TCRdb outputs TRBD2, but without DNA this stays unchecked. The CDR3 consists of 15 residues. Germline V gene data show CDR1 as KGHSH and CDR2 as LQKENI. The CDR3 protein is CASSPAAGGRDTQYF.

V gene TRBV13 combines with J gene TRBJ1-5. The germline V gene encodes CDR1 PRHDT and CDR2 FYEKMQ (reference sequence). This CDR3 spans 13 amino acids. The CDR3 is CASSLTRAGPQHF.

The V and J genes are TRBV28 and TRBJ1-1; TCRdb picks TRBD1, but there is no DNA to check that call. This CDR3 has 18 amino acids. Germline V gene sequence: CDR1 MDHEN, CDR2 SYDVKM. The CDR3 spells CASSLTLQGGYLNTEAFF.

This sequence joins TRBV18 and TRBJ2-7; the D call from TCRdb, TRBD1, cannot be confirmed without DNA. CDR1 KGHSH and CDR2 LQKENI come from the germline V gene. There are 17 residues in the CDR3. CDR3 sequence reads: CASPPLTGQKNSYEQYF.

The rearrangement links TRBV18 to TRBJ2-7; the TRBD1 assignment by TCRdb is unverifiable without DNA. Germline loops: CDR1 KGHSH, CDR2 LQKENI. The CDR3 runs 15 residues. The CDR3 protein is CASSPTPGAAYEQYF.

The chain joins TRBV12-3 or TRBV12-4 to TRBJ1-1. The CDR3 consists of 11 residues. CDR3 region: CASSRNTEAFF.

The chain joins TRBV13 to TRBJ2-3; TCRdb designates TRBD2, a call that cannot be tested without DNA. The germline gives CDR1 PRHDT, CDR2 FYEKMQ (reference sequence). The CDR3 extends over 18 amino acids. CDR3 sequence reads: CASSSPRGLAGASDTQYF.

The CDR3 loop is CSARDLMVGSYNEQFF. The chain is built from TRBV20-1 and TRBJ2-1; TCRdb's assignment of TRBD2 cannot be checked, as there is no DNA. Germline CDR1 is DFQATT and CDR2 is SNEGSKA (reference sequence). This CDR3 is 16 amino acids long.

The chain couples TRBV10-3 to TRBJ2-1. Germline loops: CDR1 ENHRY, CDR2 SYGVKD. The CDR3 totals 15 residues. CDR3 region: CAIRGRGPRTNEQFF.

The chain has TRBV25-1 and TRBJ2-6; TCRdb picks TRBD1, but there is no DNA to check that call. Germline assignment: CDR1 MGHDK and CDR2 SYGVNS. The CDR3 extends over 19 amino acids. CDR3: CASSEDGREPLAGANVLTF. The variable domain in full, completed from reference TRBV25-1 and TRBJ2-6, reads EADIYQTPRYLVIGTGKKITLECSQTMGHDKMYWYQQDPGMELHLIHYSYGVNSTEKGDLSSESTVSRIRTEHFPLTLESARPSHTSQYLCASSEDGREPLAGANVLTFGAGSRLTVL.

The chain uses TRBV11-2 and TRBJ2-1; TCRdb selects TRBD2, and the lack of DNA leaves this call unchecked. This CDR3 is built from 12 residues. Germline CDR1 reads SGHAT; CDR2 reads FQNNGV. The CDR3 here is CASSRRLREQFF.

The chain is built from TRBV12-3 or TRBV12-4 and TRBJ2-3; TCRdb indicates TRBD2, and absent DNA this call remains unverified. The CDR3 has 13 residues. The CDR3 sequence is CASGPSRVDTQYF.